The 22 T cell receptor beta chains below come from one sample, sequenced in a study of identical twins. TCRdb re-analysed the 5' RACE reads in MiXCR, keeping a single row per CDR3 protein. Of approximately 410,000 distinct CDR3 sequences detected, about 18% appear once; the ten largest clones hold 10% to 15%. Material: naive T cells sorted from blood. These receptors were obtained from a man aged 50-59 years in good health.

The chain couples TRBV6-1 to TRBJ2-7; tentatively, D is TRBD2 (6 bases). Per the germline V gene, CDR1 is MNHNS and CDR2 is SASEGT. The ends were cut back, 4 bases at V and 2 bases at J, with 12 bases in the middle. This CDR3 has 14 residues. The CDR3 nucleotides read TGTGCCAGCAGTGCTAGCGTGTACCCCTACGAGCAGTACTTC. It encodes CASSASVYPYEQYF.

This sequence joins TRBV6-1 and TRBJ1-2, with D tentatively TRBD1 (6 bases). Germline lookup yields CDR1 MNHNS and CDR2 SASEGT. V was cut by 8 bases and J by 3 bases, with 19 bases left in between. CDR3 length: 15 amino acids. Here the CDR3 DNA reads TGTGCCAGCGGGCCCAACAGGGTCCCGGACTATGGCTACACCTTC. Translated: CASGPNRVPDYGYTF.

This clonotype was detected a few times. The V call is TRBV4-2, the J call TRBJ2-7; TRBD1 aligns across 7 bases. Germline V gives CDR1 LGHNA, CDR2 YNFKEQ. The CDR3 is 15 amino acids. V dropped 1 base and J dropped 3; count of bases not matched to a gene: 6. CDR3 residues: CASSQGTGMGYEQYF. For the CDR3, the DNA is TGTGCCAGCAGCCAAGGGACAGGAATGGGCTACGAGCAGTACTTC.

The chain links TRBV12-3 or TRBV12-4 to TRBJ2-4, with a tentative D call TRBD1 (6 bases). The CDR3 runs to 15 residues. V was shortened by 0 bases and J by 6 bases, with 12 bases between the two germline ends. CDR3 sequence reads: CASSLAGDILNIQYF. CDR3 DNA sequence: TGTGCCAGCAGTTTAGCTGGGGACATCCTAAACATTCAGTACTTC.

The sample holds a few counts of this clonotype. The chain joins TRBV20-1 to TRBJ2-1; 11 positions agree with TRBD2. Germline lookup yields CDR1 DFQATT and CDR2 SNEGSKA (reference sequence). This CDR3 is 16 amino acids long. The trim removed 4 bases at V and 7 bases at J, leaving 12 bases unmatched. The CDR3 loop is CSAIVSGRAVWNEQFF. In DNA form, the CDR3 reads TGCAGTGCTATCGTTAGCGGGAGGGCTGTGTGGAATGAGCAGTTCTTC.

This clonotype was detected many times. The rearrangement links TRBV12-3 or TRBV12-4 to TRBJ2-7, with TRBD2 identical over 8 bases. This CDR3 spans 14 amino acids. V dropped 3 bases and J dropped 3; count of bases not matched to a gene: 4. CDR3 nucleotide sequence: TGTGCCAGCAGTTTGGGCGGGGGGCGCTACGAGCAGTACTTC. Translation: CASSLGGGRYEQYF.

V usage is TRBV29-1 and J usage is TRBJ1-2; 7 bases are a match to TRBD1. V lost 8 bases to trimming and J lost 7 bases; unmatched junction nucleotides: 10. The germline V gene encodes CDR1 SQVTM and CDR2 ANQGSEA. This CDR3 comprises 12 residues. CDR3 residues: CSNEGALLGYTF. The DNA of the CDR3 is TGCAGCAATGAGGGGGCTTTGCTTGGCTACACCTTC.

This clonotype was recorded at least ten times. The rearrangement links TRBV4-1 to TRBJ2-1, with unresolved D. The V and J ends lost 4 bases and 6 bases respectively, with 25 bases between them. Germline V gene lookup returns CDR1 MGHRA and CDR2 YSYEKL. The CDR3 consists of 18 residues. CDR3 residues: CASSRTTPPSVLVNEQFF. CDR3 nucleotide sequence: TGCGCCAGCAGCCGGACGACCCCGCCTAGTGTGCTGGTCAATGAGCAGTTCTTC.

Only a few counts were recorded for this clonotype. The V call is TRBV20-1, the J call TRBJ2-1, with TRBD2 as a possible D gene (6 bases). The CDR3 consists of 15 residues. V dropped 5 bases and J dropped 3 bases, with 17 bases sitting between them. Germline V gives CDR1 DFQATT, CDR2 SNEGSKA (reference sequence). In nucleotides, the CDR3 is TGCAGTGCTCCCGGCGGAGCGGGTGTCTACAATGAGCAGTTCTTC. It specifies CSAPGGAGVYNEQFF.

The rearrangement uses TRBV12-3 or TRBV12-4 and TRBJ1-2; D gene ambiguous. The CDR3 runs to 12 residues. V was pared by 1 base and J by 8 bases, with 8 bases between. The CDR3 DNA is TGTGCCAGCAGTTTAGGTCCGATCGGCTACACCTTC. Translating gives CASSLGPIGYTF.

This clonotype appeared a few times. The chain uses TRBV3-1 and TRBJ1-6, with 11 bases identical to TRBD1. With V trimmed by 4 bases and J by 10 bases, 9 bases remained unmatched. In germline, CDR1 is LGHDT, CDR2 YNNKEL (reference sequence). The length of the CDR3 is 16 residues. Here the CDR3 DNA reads TGTGCCAGCAGCCCGATCGGACAGGGGGCCGGGTCACCCCTCCACTTT. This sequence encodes CASSPIGQGAGSPLHF.

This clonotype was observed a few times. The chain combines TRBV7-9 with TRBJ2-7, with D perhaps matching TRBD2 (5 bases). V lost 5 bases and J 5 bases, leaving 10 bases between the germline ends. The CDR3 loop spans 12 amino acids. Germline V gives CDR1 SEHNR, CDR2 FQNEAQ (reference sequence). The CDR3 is CASSAGVNEQYF. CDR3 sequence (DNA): TGTGCCAGCAGCGCCGGGGTAAACGAGCAGTACTTC.

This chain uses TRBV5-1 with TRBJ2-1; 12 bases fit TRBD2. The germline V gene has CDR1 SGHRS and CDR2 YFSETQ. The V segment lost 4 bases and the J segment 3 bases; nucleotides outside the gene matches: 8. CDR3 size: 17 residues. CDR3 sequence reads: CASSTSSGRENYNEQFF. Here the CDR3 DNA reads TGCGCCAGCAGCACCTCTAGCGGGAGGGAGAACTACAATGAGCAGTTCTTC.

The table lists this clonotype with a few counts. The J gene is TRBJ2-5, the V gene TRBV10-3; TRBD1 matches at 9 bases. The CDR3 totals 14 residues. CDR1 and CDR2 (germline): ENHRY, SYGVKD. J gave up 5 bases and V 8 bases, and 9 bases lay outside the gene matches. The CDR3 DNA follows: TGTGCCATCTCCAGGGACAGGGCTGGGGAGACCCAGTACTTC. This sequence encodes CAISRDRAGETQYF.

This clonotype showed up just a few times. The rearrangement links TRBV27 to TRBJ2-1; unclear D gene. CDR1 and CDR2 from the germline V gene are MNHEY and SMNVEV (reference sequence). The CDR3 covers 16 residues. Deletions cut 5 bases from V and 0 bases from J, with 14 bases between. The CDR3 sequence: CASSPPPWSSYNEQFF. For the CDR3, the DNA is TGTGCCAGCAGTCCCCCCCCATGGAGCTCCTACAATGAGCAGTTCTTC.

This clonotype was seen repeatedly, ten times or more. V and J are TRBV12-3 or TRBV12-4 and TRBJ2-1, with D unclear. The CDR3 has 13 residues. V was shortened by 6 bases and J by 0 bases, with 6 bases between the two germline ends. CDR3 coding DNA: TGTGCCAGCAGGGGGTCCTCCTACAATGAGCAGTTCTTC. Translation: CASRGSSYNEQFF.

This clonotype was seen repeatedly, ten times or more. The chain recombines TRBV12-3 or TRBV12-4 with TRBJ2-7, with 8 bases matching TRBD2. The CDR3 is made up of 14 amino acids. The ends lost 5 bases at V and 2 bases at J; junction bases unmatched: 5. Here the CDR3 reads CASSPRGGPYEQYF. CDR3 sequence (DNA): TGTGCCAGCAGTCCACGGGGGGGGCCCTACGAGCAGTACTTC.

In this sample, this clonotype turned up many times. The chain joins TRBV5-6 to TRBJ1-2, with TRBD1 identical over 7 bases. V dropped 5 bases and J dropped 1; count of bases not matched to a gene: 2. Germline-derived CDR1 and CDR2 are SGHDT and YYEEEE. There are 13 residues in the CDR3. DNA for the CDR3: TGTGCCAGCAGGGACAGGAATAACTATGGCTACACCTTC. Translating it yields CASRDRNNYGYTF.

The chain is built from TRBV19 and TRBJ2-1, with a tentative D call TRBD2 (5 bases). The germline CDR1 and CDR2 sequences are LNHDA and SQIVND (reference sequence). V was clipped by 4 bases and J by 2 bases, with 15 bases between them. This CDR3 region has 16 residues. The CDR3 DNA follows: TGTGCCAGTAGTACAGACCCCCCGGGAACCTACAATGAGCAGTTCTTC. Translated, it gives CASSTDPPGTYNEQFF.

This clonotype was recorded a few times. CDR3 protein: CASSLDRGRPKNIQYF. In nucleotides, the CDR3 is TGTGCCAGCAGCCTCGACAGGGGACGGCCCAAAAACATTCAGTACTTC. This rearrangement joins TRBV7-2 to TRBJ2-4; 8 bases match TRBD1. CDR3 size: 16 residues. Looked up from germline, CDR1 is SGHTA and CDR2 is FQGNSA. Trimming at V came to 5 bases and at J to 2 bases, leaving 8 bases not matched to a gene.

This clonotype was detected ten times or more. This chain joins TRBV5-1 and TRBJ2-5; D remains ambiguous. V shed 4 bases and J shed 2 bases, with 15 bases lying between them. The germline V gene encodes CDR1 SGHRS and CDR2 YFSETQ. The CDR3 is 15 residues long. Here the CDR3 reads CASSPQPGKQETQYF. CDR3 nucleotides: TGCGCCAGCAGCCCACAACCTGGAAAACAAGAGACCCAGTACTTC.

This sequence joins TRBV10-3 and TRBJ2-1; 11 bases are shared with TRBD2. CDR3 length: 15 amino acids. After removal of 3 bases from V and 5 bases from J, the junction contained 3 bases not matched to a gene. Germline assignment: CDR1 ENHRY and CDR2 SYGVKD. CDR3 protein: CAISDGTSGDNEQFF. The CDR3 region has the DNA TGTGCCATCAGTGACGGGACTAGCGGCGACAATGAGCAGTTCTTC.